This is a list of T cell receptor beta chains from one sample in a study of radiation and T cells in renal cell carcinoma. TCRdb keeps only in-frame clones here, not all; method: immunoSEQ multiplex PCR. This table has roughly 150,000 clones, over 80% appearing once. The material sequenced was blood, taken from a patient whose treatment included radiotherapy and nephrectomy. The receptor set was obtained from a woman between 45 and 65 years old with renal cell carcinoma. CDR3s include the opening cysteine and the closing phenylalanine or tryptophan. Fields, in order: V gene, D gene, J gene, CDR3 DNA, CDR3 protein. A D gene is named only where the DNA matches it firmly.

V gene: TRBV19
D gene: .
J gene: TRBJ2-1
CDR3 DNA: TGTGCCAGTAGTAGCCTACGCAATGAGCAGTTCTTC
CDR3 protein: CASSSLRNEQFF

V gene: TRBV7-9
D gene: .
J gene: TRBJ1-1
CDR3 DNA: TGTGCCAGCTTACTTTGGGGGGAGGACACTGAAGCTTTCTTT
CDR3 protein: CASLLWGEDTEAFF

V gene: TRBV19
D gene: .
J gene: TRBJ1-6
CDR3 DNA: TGTGCCAGTAGTATGGGAGGTCGGGCTAATTCACCCCTCCACTTT
CDR3 protein: CASSMGGRANSPLHF

V gene: TRBV21-1
D gene: .
J gene: TRBJ2-7
CDR3 DNA: TGTGCCAACCCCCCTGGAGGATCGACTAATTACGAGCAGTACTTC
CDR3 protein: CANPPGGSTNYEQYF

V gene: TRBV29-1
D gene: TRBD1
J gene: TRBJ2-3
CDR3 DNA: TGCAGCGTTGTTGACAGGGACGGTACAGATACGCAGTATTTT
CDR3 protein: CSVVDRDGTDTQYF

V gene: TRBV15
D gene: .
J gene: TRBJ2-3
CDR3 DNA: TGTGCCACCAGCTGGACTAGCACAGATACGCAGTATTTT
CDR3 protein: CATSWTSTDTQYF

V gene: TRBV11-2
D gene: TRBD2
J gene: TRBJ2-5
CDR3 DNA: TGTGCCAGCAGCTTAGTTCGCGGGGGGACGGAGACCCAGTACTTC
CDR3 protein: CASSLVRGGTETQYF

V gene: TRBV4-1
D gene: .
J gene: TRBJ1-1
CDR3 DNA: TGCGCCAGCAGCCAAGCGGGGGGCGGAAACACTGAAGCTTTCTTT
CDR3 protein: CASSQAGGGNTEAFF

V gene: TRBV5-1
D gene: .
J gene: TRBJ2-5
CDR3 DNA: TGCGCCAGCAGCGCAGAAGAGACCCAGTACTTC
CDR3 protein: CASSAEETQYF

V gene: TRBV19
D gene: .
J gene: TRBJ1-6
CDR3 DNA: TGTGCCAGTAGTATGAGTAATTCACCCCTCCACTTT
CDR3 protein: CASSMSNSPLHF

V gene: TRBV5-4
D gene: .
J gene: TRBJ2-5
CDR3 DNA: TGTGCCAGCTCCTCACCTATAGGGACCCAGTACTTC
CDR3 protein: CASSSPIGTQYF

V gene: TRBV4-1
D gene: .
J gene: TRBJ2-1
CDR3 DNA: TGCGCCAGCAGCCTCGGGATCAATGAGCAGTTCTTC
CDR3 protein: CASSLGINEQFF

V gene: TRBV2
D gene: .
J gene: TRBJ1-4
CDR3 DNA: TGTGCCAGCAGTGAATGGGGTTGGGGGGAAAAACTGTTTTTT
CDR3 protein: CASSEWGWGEKLFF

V gene: TRBV19
D gene: .
J gene: TRBJ1-4
CDR3 DNA: TGTGCCAGTCGGGGGGGAGGAGAAGAAAAACTGTTTTTT
CDR3 protein: CASRGGGEEKLFF

V gene: TRBV6-5
D gene: TRBD1
J gene: TRBJ1-2
CDR3 DNA: TGTGCCAGCAGTAATCTCGACAGGGTGAAAGGCTACACCTTC
CDR3 protein: CASSNLDRVKGYTF

V gene: TRBV7-9
D gene: TRBD1
J gene: TRBJ2-5
CDR3 DNA: TGTGCCAGCAGCTCCGGCCGGGACAGGTTTGGGGAGACCCAGTACTTC
CDR3 protein: CASSSGRDRFGETQYF

V gene: TRBV5-1
D gene: .
J gene: TRBJ2-1
CDR3 DNA: TGCGCCAGCAGCTTGGGCCCAGCAGTAGAGCAGTTCTTC
CDR3 protein: CASSLGPAVEQFF